The clone carrying this T cell receptor beta chain was recorded many times. As yet, its antigen is unknown. These patients, aged 18 to 65, had recently diagnosed hyperthyroidism lasting under 2 months. Sample collection date corresponds to first hyperthyroidism diagnosis, prior to any ophthalmopathy symptoms. The sample belongs to a study of T cells in Graves' hyperthyroidism and ophthalmopathy. General observations from the study: Most thyroid clonotypes expanded above 0.001 were also detected in blood.

Germline V gene sequence: CDR1 WSHSY, CDR2 SAAADI. Trimming took 6 bases from V and 0 from J; bases not matched to a gene: 3. The CDR3 sequence is 15 residues long. What was amplified from RNA transcripts were TCR beta CDR3 regions. Carried out on the TCR CDR3, a first-round RT-PCR used the HTBI primer set. One entry per CDR3 protein results from TCRdb running MiXCR on the multiplex PCR reads. The sample yields almost 600,000 distinct CDR3 sequences, approximately 15% seen once. Sequencing input: blood. V usage is TRBV10-2 and J usage is TRBJ2-2, with 8 bases that match TRBD1. The source of this sequence is a woman aged 30 to 39 with Graves' hyperthyroidism that later progressed to Graves' ophthalmopathy. The CDR3 DNA is TGCGCCAGCAGCACACAGGGGGCGAACACCGGGGAGCTGTTTTTT. Protein product: CASSTQGANTGELFF.